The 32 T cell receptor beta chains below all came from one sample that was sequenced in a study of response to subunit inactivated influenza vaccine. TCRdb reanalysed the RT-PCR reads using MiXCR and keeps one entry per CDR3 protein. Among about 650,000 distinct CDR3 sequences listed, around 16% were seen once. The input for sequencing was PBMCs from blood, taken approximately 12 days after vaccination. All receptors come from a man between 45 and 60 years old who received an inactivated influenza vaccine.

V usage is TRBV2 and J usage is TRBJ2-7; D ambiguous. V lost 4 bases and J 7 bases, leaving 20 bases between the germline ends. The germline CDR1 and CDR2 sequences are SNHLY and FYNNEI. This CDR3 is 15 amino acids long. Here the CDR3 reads CASSASELSNREQYF. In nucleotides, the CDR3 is TGTGCCAGCAGTGCCTCAGAATTATCAAACAGAGAGCAGTACTTC.

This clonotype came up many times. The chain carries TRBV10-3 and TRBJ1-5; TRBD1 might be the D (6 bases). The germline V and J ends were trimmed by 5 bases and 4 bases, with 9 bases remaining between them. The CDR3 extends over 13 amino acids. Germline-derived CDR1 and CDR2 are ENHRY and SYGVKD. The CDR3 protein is CAISTDRNQPQHF. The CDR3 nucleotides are TGTGCCATCAGTACGGACAGAAATCAGCCCCAGCATTTT.

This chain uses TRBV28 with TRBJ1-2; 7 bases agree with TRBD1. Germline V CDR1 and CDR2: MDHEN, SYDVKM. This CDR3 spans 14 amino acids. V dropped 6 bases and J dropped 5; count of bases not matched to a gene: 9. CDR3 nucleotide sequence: TGTGCCAGCAGCCTCCTTACAGGGGAGTATGGCTACACCTTC. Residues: CASSLLTGEYGYTF.

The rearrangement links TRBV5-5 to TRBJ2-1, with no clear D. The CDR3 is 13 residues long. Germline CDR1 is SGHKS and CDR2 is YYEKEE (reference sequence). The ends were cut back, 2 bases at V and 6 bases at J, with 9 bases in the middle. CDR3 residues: CASSLQSVNEQFF. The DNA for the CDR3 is TGTGCCAGCAGCTTACAGTCCGTCAATGAGCAGTTCTTC.

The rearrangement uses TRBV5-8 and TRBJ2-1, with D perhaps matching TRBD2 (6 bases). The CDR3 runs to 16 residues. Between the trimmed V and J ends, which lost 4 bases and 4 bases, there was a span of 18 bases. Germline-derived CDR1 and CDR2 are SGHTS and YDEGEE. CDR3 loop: CASSRGEGLTYNEQFF. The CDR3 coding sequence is TGTGCCAGCAGCCGCGGTGAGGGACTTACATACAATGAGCAGTTCTTC.

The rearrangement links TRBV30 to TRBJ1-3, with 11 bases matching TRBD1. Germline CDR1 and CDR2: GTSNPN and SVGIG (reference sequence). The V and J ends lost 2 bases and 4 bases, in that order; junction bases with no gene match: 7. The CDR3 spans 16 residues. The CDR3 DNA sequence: TGTGCCTGGAGTTGGGGACAGGGGGTTGGAGGAAACACCATATATTTT. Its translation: CAWSWGQGVGGNTIYF. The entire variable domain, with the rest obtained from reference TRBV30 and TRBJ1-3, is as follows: SQTIHQWPATLVQPVGSPLSLECTVEGTSNPNLYWYRQAAGRGLQLLFYSVGIGQISSEVPQNLSASRPQDRQFILSSKKLLLSDSGFYLCAWSWGQGVGGNTIYFGEGSWLTVV.

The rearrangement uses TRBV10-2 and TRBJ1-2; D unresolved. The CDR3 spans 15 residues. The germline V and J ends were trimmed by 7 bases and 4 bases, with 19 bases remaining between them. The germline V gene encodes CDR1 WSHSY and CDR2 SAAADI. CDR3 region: CASTLLFGVGYGYTF. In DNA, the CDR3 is TGCGCCAGCACCCTCCTCTTCGGGGTGGGCTATGGCTACACCTTC.

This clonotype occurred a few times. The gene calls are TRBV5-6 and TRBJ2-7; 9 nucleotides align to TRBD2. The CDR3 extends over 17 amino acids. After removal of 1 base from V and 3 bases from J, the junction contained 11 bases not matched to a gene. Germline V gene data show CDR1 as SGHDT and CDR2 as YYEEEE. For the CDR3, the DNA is TGTGCCAGCAGCTTGATGAGGGTAGTAGCGGGAGTCTACGAGCAGTACTTC. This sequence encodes CASSLMRVVAGVYEQYF.

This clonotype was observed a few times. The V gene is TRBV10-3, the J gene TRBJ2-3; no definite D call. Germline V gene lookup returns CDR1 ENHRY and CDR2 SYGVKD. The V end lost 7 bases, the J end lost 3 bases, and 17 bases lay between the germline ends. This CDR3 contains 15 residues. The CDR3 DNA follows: TGTGCCATCAAACCGGCCCTAGGGATGACAGATACGCAGTATTTT. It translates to CAIKPALGMTDTQYF.

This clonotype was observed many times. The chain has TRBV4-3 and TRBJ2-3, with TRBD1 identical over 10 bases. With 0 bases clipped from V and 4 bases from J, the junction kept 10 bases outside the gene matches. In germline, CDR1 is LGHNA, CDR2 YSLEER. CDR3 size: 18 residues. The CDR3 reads CASSQDRRQGANADTQYF. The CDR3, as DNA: TGCGCCAGCAGCCAAGATCGCCGACAGGGGGCGAACGCAGATACGCAGTATTTT.

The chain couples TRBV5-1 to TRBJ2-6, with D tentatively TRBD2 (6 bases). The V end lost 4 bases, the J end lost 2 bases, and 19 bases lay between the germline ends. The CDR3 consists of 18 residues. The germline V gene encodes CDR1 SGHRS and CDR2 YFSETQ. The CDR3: CASSPQVGGRTGANVLTF. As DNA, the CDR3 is TGCGCCAGCAGCCCCCAAGTGGGGGGTAGGACTGGGGCCAACGTCCTGACTTTC.

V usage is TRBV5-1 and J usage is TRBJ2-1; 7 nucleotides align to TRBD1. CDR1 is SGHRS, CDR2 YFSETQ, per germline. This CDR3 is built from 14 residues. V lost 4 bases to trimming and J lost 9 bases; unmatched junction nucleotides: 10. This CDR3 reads CASSPSIGGTEQFF. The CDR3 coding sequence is TGCGCCAGCAGCCCATCGATAGGGGGCACTGAGCAGTTCTTC.

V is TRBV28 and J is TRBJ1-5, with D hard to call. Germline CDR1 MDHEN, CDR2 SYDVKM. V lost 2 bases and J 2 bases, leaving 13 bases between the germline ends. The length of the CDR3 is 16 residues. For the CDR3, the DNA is TGTGCCAGCAGTTTACTATCCAGATTTGGCAATCAGCCCCAGCATTTT. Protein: CASSLLSRFGNQPQHF.

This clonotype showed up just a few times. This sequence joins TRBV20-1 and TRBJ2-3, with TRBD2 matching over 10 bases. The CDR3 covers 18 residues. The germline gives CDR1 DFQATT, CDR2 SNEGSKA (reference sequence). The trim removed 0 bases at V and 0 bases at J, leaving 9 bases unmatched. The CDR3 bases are TGCAGTGCTAGAGATCTCCAACTAGCGGGAACTAGCACAGATACGCAGTATTTT. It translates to CSARDLQLAGTSTDTQYF.

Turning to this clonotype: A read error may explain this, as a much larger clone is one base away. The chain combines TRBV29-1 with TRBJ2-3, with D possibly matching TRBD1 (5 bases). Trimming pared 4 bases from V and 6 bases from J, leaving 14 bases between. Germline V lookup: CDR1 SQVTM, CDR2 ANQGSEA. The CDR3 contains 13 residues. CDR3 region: CSVGIRGTDTQYF. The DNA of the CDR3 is TGCAGCGTTGGAATAAGGGGAACCGATACGCAGTATTTT.

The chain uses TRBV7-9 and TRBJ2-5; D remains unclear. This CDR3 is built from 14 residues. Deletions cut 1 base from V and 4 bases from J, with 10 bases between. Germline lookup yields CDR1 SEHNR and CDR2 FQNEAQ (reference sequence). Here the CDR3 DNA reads TGTGCCAGCAGCTTAGATTTAGGTCGAGAGACCCAGTACTTC. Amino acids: CASSLDLGRETQYF.

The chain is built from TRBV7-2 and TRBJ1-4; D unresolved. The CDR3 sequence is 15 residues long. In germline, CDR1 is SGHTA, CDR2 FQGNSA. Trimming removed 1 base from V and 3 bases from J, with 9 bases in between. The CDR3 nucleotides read TGTGCCAGCAGCTTAGTGGGTCTCGCTAATGAAAAACTGTTTTTT. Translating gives CASSLVGLANEKLFF.

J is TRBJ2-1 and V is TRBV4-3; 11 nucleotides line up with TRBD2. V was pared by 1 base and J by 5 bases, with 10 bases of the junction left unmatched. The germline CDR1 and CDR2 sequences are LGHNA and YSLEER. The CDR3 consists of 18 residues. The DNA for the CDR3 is TGCGCCAGCAGCCAAGGTCCTAGCGGGGGGCCCACCGACAATGAGCAGTTCTTC. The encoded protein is CASSQGPSGGPTDNEQFF.

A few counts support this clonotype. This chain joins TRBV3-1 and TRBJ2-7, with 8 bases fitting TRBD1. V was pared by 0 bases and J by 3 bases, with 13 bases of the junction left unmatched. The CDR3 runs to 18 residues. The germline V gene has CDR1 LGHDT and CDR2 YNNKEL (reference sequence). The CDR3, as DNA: TGTGCCAGCAGCCAAGATTGGGACAGGCGGAGCACGTACTACGAGCAGTACTTC. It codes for CASSQDWDRRSTYYEQYF.

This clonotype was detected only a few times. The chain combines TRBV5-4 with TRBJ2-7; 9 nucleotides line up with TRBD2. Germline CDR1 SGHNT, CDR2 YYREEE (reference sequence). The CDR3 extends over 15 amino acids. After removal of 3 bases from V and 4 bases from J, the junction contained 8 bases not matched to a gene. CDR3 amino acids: CASSYGTSRPYEQYF. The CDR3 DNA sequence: TGTGCCAGCAGCTATGGGACTAGCAGGCCTTACGAGCAGTACTTC.

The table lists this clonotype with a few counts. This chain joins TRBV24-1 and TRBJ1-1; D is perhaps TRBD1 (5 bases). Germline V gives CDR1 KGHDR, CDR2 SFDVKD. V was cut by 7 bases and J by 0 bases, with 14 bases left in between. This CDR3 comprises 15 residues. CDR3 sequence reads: CATSLRVYMNTEAFF. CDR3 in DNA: TGTGCCACCAGCCTCAGGGTATACATGAACACTGAAGCTTTCTTT.

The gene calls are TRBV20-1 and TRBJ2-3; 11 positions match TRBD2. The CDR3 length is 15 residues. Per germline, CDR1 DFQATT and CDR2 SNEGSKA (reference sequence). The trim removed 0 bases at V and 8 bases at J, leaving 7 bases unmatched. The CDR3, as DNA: TGCAGTGCTAGAGATCTCAAACTAGCGGGGGTTACGCAGTATTTT. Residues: CSARDLKLAGVTQYF.

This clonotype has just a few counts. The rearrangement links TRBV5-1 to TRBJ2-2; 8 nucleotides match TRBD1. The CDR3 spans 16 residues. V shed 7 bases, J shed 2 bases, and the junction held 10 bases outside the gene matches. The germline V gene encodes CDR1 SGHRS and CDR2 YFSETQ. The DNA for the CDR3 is TGCGCCAGCCTTTTCACCCCAGGGGGCAACACCGGGGAGCTGTTTTTT. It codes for CASLFTPGGNTGELFF.

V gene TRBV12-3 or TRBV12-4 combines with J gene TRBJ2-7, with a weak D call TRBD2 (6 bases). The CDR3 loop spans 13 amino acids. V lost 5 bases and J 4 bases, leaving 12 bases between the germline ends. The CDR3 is CASSAGGTYEQYF. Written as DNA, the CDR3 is TGTGCCAGCAGTGCCGGGGGTACTTACGAGCAGTACTTC.

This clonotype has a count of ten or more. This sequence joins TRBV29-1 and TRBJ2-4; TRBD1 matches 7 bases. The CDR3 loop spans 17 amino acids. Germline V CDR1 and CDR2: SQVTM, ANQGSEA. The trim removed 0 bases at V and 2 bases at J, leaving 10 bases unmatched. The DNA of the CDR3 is TGCAGCGTTGAAGATCAGAGGGGGCGTTCGACCAAAAACATTCAGTACTTC. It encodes CSVEDQRGRSTKNIQYF.

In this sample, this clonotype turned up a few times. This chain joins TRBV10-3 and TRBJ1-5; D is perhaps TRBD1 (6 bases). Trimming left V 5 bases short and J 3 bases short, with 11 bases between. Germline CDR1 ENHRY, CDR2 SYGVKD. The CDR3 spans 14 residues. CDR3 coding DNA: TGTGCCATCAGTCCCTCAGGGGCCAATCAGCCCCAGCATTTT. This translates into CAISPSGANQPQHF.

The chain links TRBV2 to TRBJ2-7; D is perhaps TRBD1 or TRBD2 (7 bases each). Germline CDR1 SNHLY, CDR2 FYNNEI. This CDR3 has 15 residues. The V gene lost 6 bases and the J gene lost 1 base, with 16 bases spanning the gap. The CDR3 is CASRRQGGISYEQYF. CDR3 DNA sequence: TGTGCCAGCAGAAGACAGGGAGGGATTTCCTACGAGCAGTACTTC. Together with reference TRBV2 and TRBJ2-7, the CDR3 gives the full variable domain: EPEVTQTPSHQVTQMGQEVILRCVPISNHLYFYWYRQILGQKVEFLVSFYNNEISEKSEIFDDQFSVERPDGSNFTLKIRSTKLEDSAMYFCASRRQGGISYEQYFGPGTRLTVT.

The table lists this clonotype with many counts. CDR3 in DNA: TGCAGCGTTGAAGATTGGACAGGGGTATCCTACGAGCAGTACTTC. Protein: CSVEDWTGVSYEQYF. V usage is TRBV29-1 and J usage is TRBJ2-7, with TRBD1 matching 9 bases. Trimming cost V 0 bases and J 1 base; bases outside gene matches: 4. The germline V gene encodes CDR1 SQVTM and CDR2 ANQGSEA. The CDR3 runs to 15 residues.

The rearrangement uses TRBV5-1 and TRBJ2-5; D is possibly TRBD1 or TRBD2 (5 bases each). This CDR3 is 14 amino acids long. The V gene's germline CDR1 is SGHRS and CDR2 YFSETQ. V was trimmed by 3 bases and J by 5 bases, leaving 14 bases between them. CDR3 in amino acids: CASSWGAEGETQYF. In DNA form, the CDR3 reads TGCGCCAGCAGCTGGGGAGCAGAGGGGGAGACCCAGTACTTC.

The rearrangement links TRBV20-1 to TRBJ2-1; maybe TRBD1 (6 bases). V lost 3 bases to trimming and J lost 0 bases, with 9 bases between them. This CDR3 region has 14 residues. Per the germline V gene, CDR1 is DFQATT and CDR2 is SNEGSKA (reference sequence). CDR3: CSARDSTSYNEQFF. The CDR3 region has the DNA TGCAGTGCTAGGGACAGCACCTCCTACAATGAGCAGTTCTTC.

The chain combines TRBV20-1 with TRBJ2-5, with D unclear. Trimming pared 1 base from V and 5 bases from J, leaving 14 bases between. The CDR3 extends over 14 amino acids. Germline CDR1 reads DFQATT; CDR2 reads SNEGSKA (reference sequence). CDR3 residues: CSARGTLTRETQYF. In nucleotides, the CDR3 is TGCAGTGCTAGAGGGACCCTTACCCGGGAGACCCAGTACTTC.

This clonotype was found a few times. CDR3: CASSFEWLNNYEQYF. CDR3 nucleotide sequence: TGTGCCAGCAGTTTTGAGTGGTTAAACAACTACGAGCAGTACTTC. The rearrangement joins TRBV28 to TRBJ2-7; unclear D gene. V lost 3 bases and J lost 3, with 15 bases in between. Germline lookup yields CDR1 MDHEN and CDR2 SYDVKM. This CDR3 is 15 amino acids long.